The source of this T cell receptor beta chain is a study of T-cell reconstitution after alpha-beta-depleted transplantation in children. Study-level findings and limits: Reported findings indicate that, about two months after transplant, alpha-beta T cells came from several hundred expanded clones, which were derived from non-depleted graft cells. One year post-transplant, T-cell counts and diversity were largely derived from T cells produced anew. Surviving recipient cells, namely T cells and thymic progenitors, were the source of high day-60 TCRbeta diversity in some patients.

This CDR3 comprises 15 residues. This clonotype has only a few counts. Its antigen is unknown. Mismatch with germline at one junction end may stem from a read error. Unique molecular identifiers were used in preparing the TCRbeta library. TCRdb re-called the PCR reads through MiXCR, storing one row per CDR3 protein. Altogether approximately 520,000 distinct CDR3 sequences are present, about an eighth being singletons, with the ten largest covering about 15%. The source was PBMCs, mostly from graft donor cells, collected 180 days after TCRalphabeta/CD19-depleted stem cell transplant. V is TRBV12-3 or TRBV12-4 and J is TRBJ1-1; 7 bases line up with TRBD1. The source is a female patient aged 2 to 10 who had a stem cell transplant for aplastic anemia, so the T cells may come from the graft donor. The CDR3 DNA sequence: TGTGCCAGCAGTTTAGGACAGGGCGGCGGCACTGAAGATTTCTTT. Translating gives CASSLGQGGGTEDFF.